These 25 T cell receptor beta chains originate from one sample sequenced in a study of identical twins. From the 5' RACE reads, TCRdb called clonotypes with MiXCR, one entry per CDR3 protein. Of fewer than 250,000 distinct CDR3 sequences listed, 7% are singletons. This sample also belongs to another study, concerning yellow fever vaccine responses in identical twins.

Sequenced material: memory (CD45RO+) T cells sorted from blood. The receptor source for this set is a young woman in good health.

The rearrangement uses TRBV11-3 and TRBJ2-3; D is undetermined. V was pared by 1 base and J by 6 bases, with 11 bases between. CDR3 length: 14 residues. Germline V gene lookup returns CDR1 SGHNT and CDR2 YENEEA. Here the CDR3 reads CASSLVLRPDTQYF. Here the CDR3 DNA reads TGTGCCAGCAGCTTAGTGTTGCGTCCTGATACGCAGTATTTT.

This chain joins TRBV6-2 or TRBV6-3 and TRBJ1-6, with 7 bases matching TRBD1. The CDR3 spans 15 residues. With V trimmed by 6 bases and J by 7 bases, 9 bases remained unmatched. Germline V gives CDR1 MNHEY, CDR2 SVGEGT. The CDR3 coding sequence is TGTGCCAGCAGCCCACAGGGGCCGGGAAATTCACCCCTCCACTTT. This encodes CASSPQGPGNSPLHF.

The gene calls are TRBV6-1 and TRBJ2-7; D might be TRBD2 (5 bases). From germline, CDR1 is MNHNS and CDR2 SASEGT. The germline V and J ends were trimmed by 6 bases and 0 bases, with 15 bases remaining between them. This CDR3 spans 15 amino acids. The CDR3 loop is CASRSVVGSSYEQYF. CDR3 nucleotides: TGTGCCAGCAGATCAGTGGTGGGGAGCTCCTACGAGCAGTACTTC.

V gene TRBV3-1 combines with J gene TRBJ2-5; D not certain. The CDR3 contains 13 residues. The V gene's germline CDR1 is LGHDT and CDR2 YNNKEL (reference sequence). Deletions cut 2 bases from V and 4 bases from J, with 8 bases between. As DNA, the CDR3 is TGTGCCAGCAGCCAATCTGCGGTAGAGACCCAGTACTTC. Its protein product is CASSQSAVETQYF.

This clonotype was seen only a few times. V usage is TRBV15 and J usage is TRBJ2-5; D remains ambiguous. The CDR3 is 15 amino acids. Trimming took 3 bases from V and 5 from J, leaving 16 bases between them. Looked up from germline, CDR1 is LNHNV and CDR2 is YYDKDF (reference sequence). Written as DNA, the CDR3 is TGTGCCACCAGCAGCCGGGTTCTACCCGGGGAGACCCAGTACTTC. Protein product: CATSSRVLPGETQYF.

This clonotype was recorded a few times. The rearrangement joins TRBV7-2 to TRBJ2-3; 12 bases match TRBD2. The germline V gene encodes CDR1 SGHTA and CDR2 FQGNSA. This CDR3 has 15 residues. V dropped 7 bases and J dropped 4; count of bases not matched to a gene: 6. The CDR3 DNA reads TGTGCCAGCACCCCCCGGACTAGCGGGGCAGATACGCAGTATTTT. Protein: CASTPRTSGADTQYF.

This clonotype occurred many times. The CDR3 DNA follows: TGCGCCAGCAGCCCGGAGCCCAGAATAGCCAAAAACATTCAGTACTTC. Translation gives CASSPEPRIAKNIQYF. The chain has TRBV5-1 and TRBJ2-4; no firm D call. Germline CDR1 and CDR2: SGHRS and YFSETQ. V was clipped by 4 bases and J by 0 bases, with 14 bases between them. The CDR3 totals 16 residues.

The rearrangement uses TRBV28 and TRBJ1-5; D might be TRBD1 (5 bases). Trimming took 5 bases from V and 11 from J, leaving 16 bases between them. Germline loops: CDR1 MDHEN, CDR2 SYDVKM. This CDR3 has 13 residues. CDR3 nucleotides: TGTGCCAGCAGTCCATCTTTAGAGGGGTCCCAGCATTTT. This translates into CASSPSLEGSQHF.

This clonotype was counted a few times. V and J are TRBV2 and TRBJ2-7, with D hard to call. Deletions cut 2 bases from V and 4 bases from J, with 15 bases between. From germline, CDR1 is SNHLY and CDR2 FYNNEI. The CDR3 extends over 15 amino acids. The CDR3 loop reads CASSEPRVSPYEQYF. CDR3 bases: TGTGCCAGCAGTGAACCACGGGTATCCCCTTACGAGCAGTACTTC.

V and J are TRBV20-1 and TRBJ1-4, with D maybe TRBD1 (6 bases). This CDR3 has 15 amino acids. Germline V lookup: CDR1 DFQATT, CDR2 SNEGSKA (reference sequence). The V gene lost 0 bases and the J gene lost 3 bases, with 11 bases spanning the gap. DNA of the CDR3: TGCAGTGCTAGAGAGGCTAGGACAGCTAATGAAAAACTGTTTTTT. Translating gives CSAREARTANEKLFF.

The chain uses TRBV5-1 and TRBJ2-3; 7 bases are a match to TRBD1. V gave up 7 bases and J gave up 0 bases; unmatched junction bases: 8. The length of the CDR3 is 15 residues. CDR1 is SGHRS, CDR2 YFSETQ, per germline. CDR3 protein: CASQTGSTSTDTQYF. DNA of the CDR3: TGCGCCAGCCAGACAGGGTCTACTAGCACAGATACGCAGTATTTT.

This clonotype was seen a few times. The V gene is TRBV11-2, the J gene TRBJ2-3, with 14 bases matching TRBD2. V was clipped by 5 bases and J by 3 bases; unmatched bases: 4. CDR1 and CDR2 from the germline V gene are SGHAT and FQNNGV. The CDR3 has 16 residues. Here the CDR3 DNA reads TGTGCCAGCAGCCACGGGACTAGCGGGAGTACAGATACGCAGTATTTT. Translating it yields CASSHGTSGSTDTQYF.

This clonotype was found many times. The chain recombines TRBV7-6 with TRBJ2-7, with 13 bases aligning to TRBD2. V was clipped by 5 bases and J by 4 bases; unmatched bases: 2. From germline, CDR1 is SGHVS and CDR2 FNYEAQ. The CDR3 is made up of 14 amino acids. In DNA form, the CDR3 reads TGTGCCAGCAGCACGGGACTAGCGGGATACGAGCAGTACTTC. Its protein is CASSTGLAGYEQYF. Full variable domain (missing parts from reference TRBV7-6 and TRBJ2-7): GAGVSQSPRYKVTKRGQDVALRCDPISGHVSLYWYRQALGQGPEFLTYFNYEAQQDKSGLPNDRFSAERPEGSISTLTIQRTEQRDSAMYRCASSTGLAGYEQYFGPGTRLTVT.

The chain couples TRBV19 to TRBJ1-5; D not certain. The CDR3 length is 14 residues. Germline CDR1 is LNHDA and CDR2 is SQIVND (reference sequence). V was trimmed by 1 base and J by 6 bases, leaving 10 bases between them. The DNA of the CDR3 is TGTGCCAGTAGTATAGTTAAGGACGCTCAGCCCCAGCATTTT. The encoded protein is CASSIVKDAQPQHF.

This clonotype has more than one count but fewer than ten. The V call is TRBV20-1, the J call TRBJ2-7; 10 bases are shared with TRBD1. The CDR3 has 13 amino acids. Germline-derived CDR1 and CDR2 are DFQATT and SNEGSKA (reference sequence). V lost 1 base, J lost 6 bases, and 3 bases stayed unmatched. This CDR3 is CSARGTGGSEQYV. As DNA, the CDR3 is TGCAGTGCTAGAGGGACAGGGGGTTCCGAGCAGTACGTC.

This clonotype has ten or more counts. This chain uses TRBV29-1 with TRBJ2-3, with 11 bases aligning to TRBD2. V lost 4 bases and J lost 0; bases outside the gene matches: 6. This CDR3 is built from 16 residues. From germline, CDR1 is SQVTM and CDR2 ANQGSEA. This chain's CDR3 is CSVVTSGRASTDTQYF. The CDR3, as DNA: TGCAGCGTTGTAACTAGCGGGAGAGCGAGCACAGATACGCAGTATTTT.

This CDR3 is CASSPNPARDTQYF. Here the CDR3 DNA reads TGTGCCAGCTCACCAAACCCTGCGAGAGATACGCAGTATTTT. This rearrangement joins TRBV18 to TRBJ2-3; no clear D gene. This CDR3 is built from 14 residues. Trimming removed 2 bases at V and 5 bases at J, with 11 bases between. The germline gives CDR1 KGHSH, CDR2 LQKENI.

V is TRBV10-3 and J is TRBJ1-1, with unresolved D. The length of the CDR3 is 12 residues. The V gene's germline CDR1 is ENHRY and CDR2 SYGVKD. V was trimmed by 2 bases and J by 0 bases, leaving 1 base between them. Here the CDR3 DNA reads TGTGCCATCAGTGAGGTGAACACTGAAGCTTTCTTT. Its translation is CAISEVNTEAFF.

This clonotype was counted a few times. CDR3 amino acids: CASSYSGGGTNQETQYF. CDR3 coding DNA: TGTGCCAGCAGTTACTCGGGCGGGGGGACCAACCAAGAGACCCAGTACTTC. The V call is TRBV6-5, the J call TRBJ2-5; 8 bases are shared with TRBD2. After removal of 0 bases from V and 0 bases from J, the junction contained 6 bases not matched to a gene. The germline V gene has CDR1 MNHEY and CDR2 SVGAGI. There are 17 residues in the CDR3.

V and J are TRBV6-5 and TRBJ2-2; D gene ambiguous. Germline V gene lookup returns CDR1 MNHEY and CDR2 SVGAGI. The CDR3 runs to 15 residues. Trimming cost V 2 bases and J 4 bases, with 11 bases left between them. As DNA, the CDR3 is TGTGCCAGCAGTTACAGGGAACCCCTCACCGGGGAGCTGTTTTTT. Encoded protein: CASSYREPLTGELFF.

The genes are TRBV6-1 and TRBJ2-6; no reliable D call. Germline V gene sequence: CDR1 MNHNS, CDR2 SASEGT. This CDR3 contains 15 residues. V lost 6 bases and J lost 2, with 11 bases in between. CDR3 protein: CASSSKSAGANVLTF. CDR3 sequence (DNA): TGTGCCAGCAGCTCTAAGTCGGCTGGGGCCAACGTCCTGACTTTC.

This clonotype was seen many times. This chain links TRBV27 with TRBJ2-1; D is perhaps TRBD2 (5 bases). V was cut by 2 bases and J by 0 bases, with 11 bases left in between. The CDR3 consists of 16 residues. Germline assignment: CDR1 MNHEY and CDR2 SMNVEV (reference sequence). CDR3 amino acids: CASSLGLSSSYNEQFF. CDR3 sequence (DNA): TGTGCCAGCAGTTTAGGACTGTCGAGCTCCTACAATGAGCAGTTCTTC.

The chain links TRBV7-9 to TRBJ2-3; 11 bases align to TRBD2. Trimming removed 5 bases from V and 3 bases from J; junction bases left unmatched: 7. The CDR3 has 16 amino acids. Germline loops: CDR1 SEHNR, CDR2 FQNEAQ (reference sequence). CDR3 loop: CASSAHLAGGTDTQYF. DNA of the CDR3: TGTGCCAGCAGCGCACACCTAGCGGGAGGTACAGATACGCAGTATTTT.

This chain connects TRBV7-3 to TRBJ2-5; D is possibly TRBD2 (5 bases). The V and J ends lost 5 bases and 4 bases respectively, with 11 bases between them. Per germline, CDR1 SGHTA and CDR2 FQGTGA. The CDR3 is 13 amino acids. In DNA, the CDR3 is TGTGCCAGCAGCCCCGGGGTACGAGAGACCCAGTACTTC. Translating gives CASSPGVRETQYF. The full variable domain, in which reference TRBV7-3 and TRBJ2-5 provide the parts outside the CDR3, is GAGVSQTPSNKVTEKGKYVELRCDPISGHTALYWYRQSLGQGPEFLIYFQGTGAADDSGLPNDRFFAVRPEGSVSTLKIQRTERGDSAVYLCASSPGVRETQYFGPGTRLLVL.

The rearrangement links TRBV6-1 to TRBJ1-2, with no clear D. V was pared by 2 bases and J by 3 bases, with 7 bases between. Germline CDR1 MNHNS, CDR2 SASEGT. This CDR3 comprises 13 residues. The CDR3 region has the DNA TGTGCCAGCAGTGAACCTACCCACTATGGCTACACCTTC. It is translated as CASSEPTHYGYTF.